This T cell receptor (beta chain) was captured by sequencing in a study of T cell responses to AZD1222 COVID-19 vaccine. The CDR3 extends over 15 amino acids. The ends lost 6 bases at V and 2 bases at J; junction bases unmatched: 6. Germline CDR1 KGHSH, CDR2 LQKENI. As concerns this clone: The antigen remains undetermined.

Method: immunoSEQ multiplex PCR; TCRdb's copy keeps in-frame clones and lacks some. The sample holds roughly 81,000 clones, over 75% seen once. Whole-study findings and limits: Increases in Spike-specific TCR breadth and depth were seen after two AZD1222 doses. Most donors were white British and more were female, and clonal diversity was possibly underestimated.

This material consisted of peripheral blood, taken on day 0 of AZD1222 vaccination. The V and J genes are TRBV18 and TRBJ2-3; 9 positions match TRBD1. The sequence derives from an adult in good health. CDR3 coding DNA: TGTGCCAGCTCCGAGGGACAGGGAAACACAGATACGCAGTATTTT. It translates to CASSEGQGNTDTQYF. Supplemented by reference TRBV18 and TRBJ2-3, the full variable domain reads NAGVMQNPRHLVRRRGQEARLRCSPMKGHSHVYWYRQLPEEGLKFMVYLQKENIIDESGMPKERFSAEFPKEGPSILRIQQVVRGDSAAYFCASSEGQGNTDTQYFGPGTRLTVL.